Below are 29 T cell receptor beta chains sequenced from a single sample in a study of T cell repertoires in cytomegalovirus infection. One entry per CDR3 protein results from TCRdb running MiXCR on the reads. In the table there are approximately 500,000 distinct CDR3 sequences, approximately 15% of which are singletons. Sequencing was performed on CD8+ T cells from PBMCs. Every receptor here comes from a human donor in good health (CMV status not recorded). Some clones in this sample may be carry-over from other donors' samples.

This clonotype was found a few times. The rearrangement uses TRBV5-6 and TRBJ2-1, with 7 bases aligning to TRBD2. The junction had 10 bases not matched to a gene; V was cut back by 0 bases and J by 7 bases. Germline V gene sequence: CDR1 SGHDT, CDR2 YYEEEE. The CDR3 runs 16 residues. The CDR3 loop is CASSLGGGGPGNEQFF. In DNA form, the CDR3 reads TGTGCCAGCAGCTTGGGGGGGGGAGGGCCAGGGAATGAGCAGTTCTTC.

The gene calls are TRBV6-5 and TRBJ1-1; D remains ambiguous. Germline values: CDR1 MNHEY, CDR2 SVGAGI. The length of the CDR3 is 14 residues. Trimming stripped 2 bases from V and 0 bases from J, with 7 bases between. CDR3 amino acids: CASSYDGLNTEAFF. The CDR3 nucleotides are TGTGCCAGCAGTTACGACGGCCTGAACACTGAAGCTTTCTTT.

The chain couples TRBV28 to TRBJ2-2; D possibly corresponds to TRBD1 (6 bases). The CDR3 contains 17 residues. V was clipped by 5 bases and J by 0 bases, with 16 bases between them. The germline V gene encodes CDR1 MDHEN and CDR2 SYDVKM. CDR3 amino acids: CASSPTLQGTNTGELFF. The CDR3 DNA is TGTGCCAGCAGTCCAACTCTACAGGGAACGAACACCGGGGAGCTGTTTTTT. Full variable domain (missing parts from reference TRBV28 and TRBJ2-2): DVKVTQSSRYLVKRTGEKVFLECVQDMDHENMFWYRQDPGLGLRLIYFSYDVKMKEKGDIPEGYSVSREKKERFSLILESASTNQTSMYLCASSPTLQGTNTGELFFGEGSRLTVL.

J is TRBJ2-1 and V is TRBV23-1; possibly TRBD2 for D (5 bases). TRBV23-1 is reported as an ORF; its role is uncertain. CDR3 size: 17 residues. V lost 0 bases, J lost 0 bases, and 12 bases lay in between. The CDR3 reads CASSQSRKRSSYNEQFF. For the CDR3, the DNA is TGCGCCAGCAGTCAATCGAGGAAGCGGAGCTCCTACAATGAGCAGTTCTTC.

The chain employs TRBV9 and TRBJ2-1, with D unclear. This CDR3 is built from 13 residues. V gave up 3 bases and J gave up 4 bases, with 8 bases separating them. Germline CDR1 reads SGDLS; CDR2 reads YYNGEE. The CDR3 DNA sequence: TGTGCCAGCAGCGGGACCGATTACAATGAGCAGTTCTTC. Encoded protein: CASSGTDYNEQFF.

This clonotype has just a few counts. The chain recombines TRBV6-5 with TRBJ2-7; D gene uncertain. Germline CDR1 and CDR2: MNHEY and SVGAGI. There are 13 residues in the CDR3. The V end lost 3 bases, the J end lost 2 bases, and 8 bases lay between the germline ends. CDR3 in amino acids: CASSYVGTYEQYF. In DNA, the CDR3 is TGTGCCAGCAGTTATGTTGGGACCTACGAGCAGTACTTC.

This clonotype was counted ten times or more. The rearrangement uses TRBV7-9 and TRBJ1-3; D unclear. The germline V gene has CDR1 SEHNR and CDR2 FQNEAQ (reference sequence). This CDR3 is built from 14 residues. V dropped 4 bases and J dropped 4 bases, with 11 bases sitting between them. In DNA, the CDR3 is TGTGCCAGCAGCTCTTCGACTGAGGGAAACACCATATATTTT. Residues: CASSSSTEGNTIYF. Full variable domain (missing parts from reference TRBV7-9 and TRBJ1-3): DTGVSQNPRHKITKRGQNVTFRCDPISEHNRLYWYRQTLGQGPEFLTYFQNEAQLEKSRLLSDRFSAERPKGSFSTLEIQRTEQGDSAMYLCASSSSTEGNTIYFGEGSWLTVV.

This clonotype was observed a handful of times. The chain is built from TRBV4-1 and TRBJ2-5; D perhaps matches TRBD1 (5 bases). The CDR3 is 15 amino acids. Trimming pared 0 bases from V and 4 bases from J, leaving 12 bases between. CDR1 is MGHRA, CDR2 YSYEKL, per germline. In nucleotides, the CDR3 is TGCGCCAGCAGCCAAGAGACATGGCAGGGAGAGACCCAGTACTTC. It codes for CASSQETWQGETQYF.

This rearrangement joins TRBV20-1 to TRBJ1-3; 9 bases line up with TRBD1. Germline V CDR1 and CDR2: DFQATT, SNEGSKA (reference sequence). Losses at the gene ends were 3 bases for V and 4 bases for J; bases not matched to a gene: 10. The CDR3 extends over 16 amino acids. CDR3 nucleotides: TGCAGTGCTAGTGAATACACAGGGGGCAGGGGAAACACCATATATTTT. Protein sequence: CSASEYTGGRGNTIYF.

This clonotype was counted many times. The rearrangement joins TRBV7-9 to TRBJ2-3; D is possibly TRBD1 or TRBD2 (5 bases each). From germline, CDR1 is SEHNR and CDR2 FQNEAQ (reference sequence). The CDR3 is made up of 17 amino acids. Trimming took 6 bases from V and 0 from J, leaving 19 bases between them. This CDR3 is CASSYRDGLSSTDTQYF. CDR3 bases: TGTGCCAGCAGTTACCGGGACGGATTATCTAGCACAGATACGCAGTATTTT. Full variable domain (remainder filled in from reference TRBV7-9 and TRBJ2-3): DTGVSQNPRHKITKRGQNVTFRCDPISEHNRLYWYRQTLGQGPEFLTYFQNEAQLEKSRLLSDRFSAERPKGSFSTLEIQRTEQGDSAMYLCASSYRDGLSSTDTQYFGPGTRLTVL.

This clonotype showed up just once. The germline gene is not matched at one end of the junction; a read error may be the cause. The chain combines TRBV6-5 with TRBJ2-6; TRBD1 might be the D (5 bases). Germline V gene sequence: CDR1 MNHEY, CDR2 SVGAGI. The length of the CDR3 is 17 residues. The CDR3 region has the DNA TGTGCCAGCAGTTATCCTTCAACAGTGTCTGGGGCCAACGTCCAGACTTTC. This translates into CASSYPSTVSGANVQTF.

This clonotype was observed at least ten times. The chain recombines TRBV11-2 with TRBJ2-1; either TRBD1 or TRBD2 may supply D (5 bases each). Trimming removed 6 bases from V and 4 bases from J, with 19 bases in between. The CDR3 consists of 16 residues. Per germline, CDR1 SGHAT and CDR2 FQNNGV. The CDR3 coding sequence is TGTGCCAGCAGTTTTAGGTGGGACGGCCTTTACAATGAGCAGTTCTTC. Its protein is CASSFRWDGLYNEQFF.

This clonotype appeared many times. The chain couples TRBV11-2 to TRBJ2-5; D might be TRBD1 (6 bases). Germline V gene data show CDR1 as SGHAT and CDR2 as FQNNGV. The CDR3 loop spans 16 amino acids. Trimming took off 2 bases at V and 5 bases at J, with 18 bases between the two ends. The CDR3 coding sequence is TGTGCCAGCAGCTTAACTCTCGACAGGAGGTCGGAGACCCAGTACTTC. This gives the protein CASSLTLDRRSETQYF.

This clonotype occurred a few times. The DNA for the CDR3 is TGTGCCAGCAGTTTACGACCGGGACAGCATCCGTTTTTT. It specifies CASSLRPGQHPFF. The chain carries TRBV28 and TRBJ1-4; 7 positions match TRBD1. After removal of 2 bases from V and 16 bases from J, the junction contained 10 bases not matched to a gene. Germline CDR1 is MDHEN and CDR2 is SYDVKM. The CDR3 has 13 residues.

V and J are TRBV13 and TRBJ2-1; D possibly corresponds to TRBD1 (6 bases). V was clipped by 4 bases and J by 3 bases, with 19 bases between them. This CDR3 is built from 17 residues. Germline CDR1 and CDR2: PRHDT and FYEKMQ (reference sequence). For the CDR3, the DNA is TGTGCCAGCAGCTCGAGGGACATCCCTTCCTTCTACAATGAGCAGTTCTTC. Its translation is CASSSRDIPSFYNEQFF.

This clonotype was detected many times. The V gene is TRBV12-3 or TRBV12-4, the J gene TRBJ2-4; D gene uncertain. This CDR3 is 15 amino acids long. Between the trimmed V and J ends, which lost 5 bases and 0 bases, there was a span of 11 bases. The CDR3 here is CASSPRELAKNIQYF. Written as DNA, the CDR3 is TGTGCCAGCAGTCCGAGAGAGCTAGCCAAAAACATTCAGTACTTC.

This clonotype was detected many times. The chain combines TRBV6-5 with TRBJ2-4; tentative D call: TRBD1 (6 bases). Looked up from germline, CDR1 is MNHEY and CDR2 is SVGAGI. Deletions cut 5 bases from V and 1 base from J, with 24 bases between. This CDR3 is built from 19 residues. The CDR3 region is CASSTISGQFEVAKNIQYF. Written as DNA, the CDR3 is TGTGCCAGCAGTACAATATCCGGACAGTTTGAGGTGGCCAAAAACATTCAGTACTTC.

J is TRBJ1-6 and V is TRBV20-1; 8 nucleotides line up with TRBD1. The trim removed 4 bases at V and 0 bases at J, leaving 20 bases unmatched. This CDR3 has 21 residues. Germline-derived CDR1 and CDR2 are DFQATT and SNEGSKA (reference sequence). CDR3 residues: CSANEVAQTGAYSSYNSPLHF. Here the CDR3 DNA reads TGCAGTGCTAATGAAGTGGCCCAGACAGGGGCCTATAGCTCCTATAATTCACCCCTCCACTTT.

A remark on this clonotype: One end of the junction varies from germline; a read error may be responsible. The chain recombines TRBV15 with TRBJ2-1, with no clear D. Germline V CDR1 and CDR2: LNHNV, YYDKDF (reference sequence). CDR3 length: 12 residues. CDR3 amino acids: CATSRDRPDKVF. DNA for the CDR3: TGTGCCACCAGCAGAGATAGGCCCGATAAGGTCTTC.

There are many counts of this clonotype. V and J are TRBV14 and TRBJ2-3; the match to TRBD1 covers 8 bases. Germline CDR1 and CDR2: SGHDN and FVKESK. Losses at the gene ends were 0 bases for V and 4 bases for J; bases not matched to a gene: 6. There are 16 residues in the CDR3. CDR3 DNA sequence: TGTGCCAGCAGCCAAGATCCAGGGGGCTTCTCAGATACGCAGTATTTT. As protein: CASSQDPGGFSDTQYF. Drawing the rest from reference TRBV14 and TRBJ2-3, the complete variable domain is EAGVTQFPSHSVIEKGQTVTLRCDPISGHDNLYWYRRVMGKEIKFLLHFVKESKQDESGMPNNRFLAERTGGTYSTLKVQPAELEDSGVYFCASSQDPGGFSDTQYFGPGTRLTVL.

The V call is TRBV2, the J call TRBJ1-1; D ambiguous. The CDR3 has 12 residues. Germline V gene sequence: CDR1 SNHLY, CDR2 FYNNEI. V lost 6 bases, J lost 7 bases, and 12 bases lay in between. The CDR3 coding sequence is TGTGCCAGCAGCCTCAGAGTCTTTGAAGCTTTCTTT. Translated, it gives CASSLRVFEAFF.

This clonotype was seen a handful of times. The chain recombines TRBV5-6 with TRBJ1-2; no clear D gene. Germline V gene data show CDR1 as SGHDT and CDR2 as YYEEEE. The CDR3 consists of 17 residues. The V gene lost 2 bases and the J gene lost 6 bases, with 23 bases spanning the gap. The CDR3 reads CASSFLLIRESGDGYTF. In DNA, the CDR3 is TGTGCCAGCAGCTTTCTACTGATCCGGGAAAGCGGCGATGGCTACACCTTC.

Only a few counts were recorded for this clonotype. The rearrangement uses TRBV5-1 and TRBJ2-1; 7 bases agree with TRBD2. The CDR3 has 18 amino acids. Germline V gene sequence: CDR1 SGHRS, CDR2 YFSETQ. The V and J ends lost 0 bases and 7 bases, in that order; junction bases with no gene match: 16. DNA of the CDR3: TGCGCCAGCAGCTTGGTACTCCTAGCGGTTCTCGGGGGGAATGAGCAGTTCTTC. Its translation: CASSLVLLAVLGGNEQFF.

The chain employs TRBV9 and TRBJ1-1; TRBD1 aligns across 7 bases. V dropped 4 bases and J dropped 6; count of bases not matched to a gene: 9. The CDR3 has 14 residues. The germline gives CDR1 SGDLS, CDR2 YYNGEE. CDR3 bases: TGTGCCAGCAGCCCCCGACAGGGAAACTCTGAAGCTTTCTTT. Residues: CASSPRQGNSEAFF.

This clonotype has more than one count but fewer than ten. The rearrangement uses TRBV15 and TRBJ2-3; tentatively, D is TRBD2 (6 bases). CDR3 length: 14 amino acids. V was clipped by 1 base and J by 6 bases, with 11 bases between them. Germline lookup yields CDR1 LNHNV and CDR2 YYDKDF (reference sequence). CDR3 region: CATSRGASGDTQYF. In DNA form, the CDR3 reads TGTGCCACCAGCAGAGGGGCCAGCGGGGATACGCAGTATTTT.

The sample holds a few counts of this clonotype. DNA of the CDR3: TGCAGTGCTAACCCAGAAAGACAGGGAATCACAGATACGCAGTATTTT. This codes for CSANPERQGITDTQYF. The chain combines TRBV20-1 with TRBJ2-3; 7 bases match TRBD1. This CDR3 region has 16 residues. The V gene's germline CDR1 is DFQATT and CDR2 SNEGSKA (reference sequence). Trimming took 4 bases from V and 2 from J; bases not matched to a gene: 12.

The rearrangement uses TRBV27 and TRBJ2-1; 8 bases agree with TRBD1. The trim removed 5 bases at V and 6 bases at J, leaving 15 bases unmatched. The CDR3 extends over 17 amino acids. Germline CDR1 MNHEY, CDR2 SMNVEV (reference sequence). The CDR3: CASSPRAGQVGSNEQFF. The CDR3, as DNA: TGTGCCAGCAGTCCACGGGCGGGACAGGTGGGTAGCAATGAGCAGTTCTTC.

With respect to this clonotype: The junction departs from germline at one end; a sequencing error may be responsible. The chain joins TRBV3-1 to TRBJ1-3; no firm D call. CDR3 length: 16 residues. The germline V gene encodes CDR1 LGHDT and CDR2 YNNKEL (reference sequence). The CDR3 loop reads CDSSKTAYFSGNTIYF. The CDR3, as DNA: TGTGACAGCAGCAAGACGGCTTACTTCTCTGGAAACACCATATATTTT. Full variable domain (remainder filled in from reference TRBV3-1 and TRBJ1-3): DTAVSQTPKYLVTQMGNDKSIKCEQNLGHDTMYWYKQDSKKFLKIMFSYNNKELIINETVPNRFSPKSPDKAHLNLHINSLELGDSAVYFCDSSKTAYFSGNTIYFGEGSWLTVV.

This clonotype was detected only a few times. The chain employs TRBV12-5 and TRBJ2-2; tentatively, D is TRBD1 (6 bases). Deletions cut 7 bases from V and 2 bases from J, with 14 bases between. This CDR3 has 15 residues. Germline V CDR1 and CDR2: LGHNT, FRNRAP. Here the CDR3 reads CASAAGTTNTGELFF. The CDR3 bases are TGTGCTAGTGCCGCCGGGACAACCAACACCGGGGAGCTGTTTTTT.